This TCR beta chain emerged from a study of shared clonotypes between healthy human individuals. Source study methods: From ImmunoSEQ came sequences covering only the junction and carrying no quality scores, so filtering differed. Sequencing used immunoSEQ multiplex PCR; TCRdb keeps in-frame clones, though not all of them. D and trimming were read from the DNA, whereas the V and J calls and clone size are those reported in that table. Of 2 million to 3 million clones listed, roughly nine tenths were seen once; the top ten hold over 0.12%. This clone was detected only once. CDR1 and CDR2 (germline): WNHNN, SYGVQD (reference sequence). Between the trimmed V and J ends, which lost 6 bases and 7 bases, there was a span of 23 bases. CDR3 length equals 16 residues.

The material sequenced was naive CD4+ T cells sorted from blood. The subset was: CD45RA+ positively selected. The clonotype comes from a man aged 18 to 29 in good health. The genes are TRBV10-1 and TRBJ2-3; possible D gene TRBD2, 6 bases. CDR3 protein: CASSPRELGLTNTQYF. CDR3 in DNA: TGCGCCAGCAGCCCCCGGGAGTTGGGTCTTACTAATACGCAGTATTTT.